This T cell receptor beta chain was retrieved from a study of blood T cell repertoires in COVID-19. Study overall: COVID-19 samples collected from the United States, Italy and Spain covered acute and convalescent phases. From T cells, B-cell-depleted T cells, or PBMCs came the material, which was cDNA or gDNA.

In the authors' methods: Quantification of nucleated cells was approximated via reference gene primer amplification. Some clones are missing from TCRdb's copy, which holds only in-frame ones; the method was immunoSEQ multiplex PCR. V and J calls and clone size are as listed in that table; D and trimming were resolved from the DNA. The sample yields about 150,000 clones, 88% seen once. After removal of 3 bases from V and 7 bases from J, the junction contained 5 bases not matched to a gene. There are 14 residues in the CDR3. Germline values: CDR1 MDHEN, CDR2 SYDVKM. This TCR derives from a man aged 45-65 years who had recovered from COVID-19. The chain joins TRBV28 to TRBJ1-5, with 8 positions matching TRBD1. Sequenced sample: peripheral blood. The CDR3 nucleotides are TGTGCCAGCAGTTTCGACAGGGGAGACCAGCCCCAGCATTTT. Amino acid sequence: CASSFDRGDQPQHF. The full variable domain, rest sourced from reference TRBV28 and TRBJ1-5, is DVKVTQSSRYLVKRTGEKVFLECVQDMDHENMFWYRQDPGLGLRLIYFSYDVKMKEKGDIPEGYSVSREKKERFSLILESASTNQTSMYLCASSFDRGDQPQHFGDGTRLSIL.